Listed below are T cell receptor beta chains from one sample, sequenced in a study of blood T cell repertoires in COVID-19. The table came from immunoSEQ multiplex PCR; TCRdb's copy has only in-frame clones and leaves some out. Here the sample spans 71,000 or so clones, about 79% being singletons. The material sequenced was peripheral blood. The receptors derive from a man aged 70-80 years with acute or convalescent COVID-19. CDR3s include the opening cysteine and the closing phenylalanine or tryptophan. Fields, in order: J gene, clone size, V gene, CDR3 protein. The size field is filled for only some rows; it gives once, few, many or a size class.

>TRBJ1-1|-|TRBV6-5
CASSPGISISAFF
>TRBJ1-2|-|TRBV29-1
CSVVGQGGGYTF
>TRBJ2-7|once|TRBV6-1
CASSDLSGLAYEQYF
>TRBJ2-7|-|TRBV6-1
CASSEATAGGVYEQYF
>TRBJ2-1|few|TRBV10-3
CAIREPSSQVLFF
>TRBJ2-3|-|TRBV4-3
CASSQSAGSTDTQYF
>TRBJ1-1|-|TRBV29-1
CSVEDSSKGPFF
>TRBJ2-1|-|TRBV3-1/TRBV3-2
CASSPFVAGGDEQFF
>TRBJ1-2|-|TRBV9
CASSVQAEQGTNGYTF
>TRBJ1-2|-|TRBV6-2/TRBV6-3
CASSYKSTGAGYGYTF
>TRBJ1-1|-|TRBV29-1
CSVEDPSETEAFF
>TRBJ2-1|-|TRBV19
CASSIRDRVAIF
>TRBJ1-2|-|TRBV5-6
CASSLGTPGYTF
>TRBJ1-4|-|TRBV28
CASSSLTGGWEKLFF
>TRBJ1-4|once|TRBV7-6
CASSLGGGGSGEKLFF
>TRBJ2-1|-|TRBV4-1
CASSHPVAGGSLPGSYNEQFF
>TRBJ1-1|-|TRBV11-2
CASSLGTENTEAFF
>TRBJ1-5|-|TRBV19
CASSWEGMGQPQHF
>TRBJ2-1|-|TRBV9
CASSFRTGARNEQFF
>TRBJ1-2|-|TRBV5-4
CASSQTGKGSSNYGYTF
>TRBJ1-2|-|TRBV30
CACDLRHSLNYGYTF
>TRBJ1-2|-|TRBV7-2
CASSSGNPGQVAGYTF
>TRBJ2-7|-|TRBV9
CASSVGTEAYEQYF
>TRBJ2-5|once|TRBV20-1
CSASRASGGGGETQYF
>TRBJ1-2|-|TRBV7-9
CASSLQGVEGGYTF
>TRBJ2-7|-|TRBV3-1/TRBV3-2
CASSQDGAGVREQYF
>TRBJ1-1|-|TRBV28
CASSTGDMNTEAFF
>TRBJ2-7|-|TRBV9
CASSVELAGGEQYF
>TRBJ2-5|-|TRBV7-9
CASSPRDRGETQYF
>TRBJ2-2|-|TRBV10-3
CAITDPRYTGELFF
>TRBJ1-3|-|TRBV30
CAWSLSGGTSGNTIYF
>TRBJ2-3|-|TRBV30
CAGGLLRAGGPTDTQYF
>TRBJ1-5|-|TRBV18
CASSPPVQMGNQPQHF
>TRBJ2-7|-|TRBV19
CASSPGLAGVWESYEQYF
>TRBJ2-6|-|TRBV28
CASSIPGISGANVLTF
>TRBJ2-3|once|TRBV7-9
CASSSSSGRASDTQYF